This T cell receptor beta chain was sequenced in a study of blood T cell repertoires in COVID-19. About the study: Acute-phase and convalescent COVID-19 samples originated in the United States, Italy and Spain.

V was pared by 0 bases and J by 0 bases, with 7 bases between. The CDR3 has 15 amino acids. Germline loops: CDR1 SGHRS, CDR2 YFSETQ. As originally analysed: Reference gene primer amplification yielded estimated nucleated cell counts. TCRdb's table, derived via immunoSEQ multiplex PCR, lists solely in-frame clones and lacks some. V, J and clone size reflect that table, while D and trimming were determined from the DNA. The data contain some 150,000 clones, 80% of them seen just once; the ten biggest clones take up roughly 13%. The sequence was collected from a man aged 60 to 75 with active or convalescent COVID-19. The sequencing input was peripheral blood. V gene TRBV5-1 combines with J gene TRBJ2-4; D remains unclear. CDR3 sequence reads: CASSLAPGAKNIQYF. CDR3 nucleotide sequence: TGCGCCAGCAGCTTGGCCCCGGGAGCCAAAAACATTCAGTACTTC.